This T cell receptor beta chain was documented in a study of cytomegalovirus exposure and HLA in healthy donors. V lost 1 base, J lost 0 bases, and 10 bases lay in between. The germline V gene encodes CDR1 SGHDN and CDR2 FVKESK. This CDR3 is 16 amino acids long. PCR was performed using 60 Vbeta and 13 Jbeta primers. Measured with immunoSEQ multiplex PCR; TCRdb has only the in-frame clones, and not every one. This listing includes approximately 110,000 clones. The sample consisted of PBMCs. The TCR was taken from a man aged 35-49 years in good health and CMV-seropositive. The chain joins TRBV14 to TRBJ2-1, with D uncertain. CDR3 in amino acids: CASSQAATRSYNEQFF. In DNA, the CDR3 is TGTGCCAGCAGCCAAGCTGCGACTCGCTCCTACAATGAGCAGTTCTTC.